The present entry profiles one TCR beta chain with its context. Its antigen is not identified. The PCR contained 60 Vbeta and 13 Jbeta primers. Sequenced by immunoSEQ multiplex PCR; TCRdb stores in-frame clones only, minus some. Of 120,000 or so clones listed, under 85% were seen once; the top ten hold around 5.8%. The CDR3 runs to 14 residues. Trimming took 6 bases from V and 5 from J, leaving 13 bases between them. The germline V gene encodes CDR1 MNHEY and CDR2 SVGAGI. These data come from a study of cytomegalovirus exposure and HLA in healthy donors. Overall study findings and caveats: Fewer N-insertions than the roughly 600-donor mean were reportedly shown by an Asian-associated ancestry cluster in a later analysis.

The clonotype originates from a man between 18 and 29 years old in good health and CMV-seropositive. The chain carries TRBV6-5 and TRBJ2-2, with a weak D call TRBD1 (6 bases). Source material: PBMCs. Here the CDR3 reads CASRRETGTGELFF. The CDR3, as DNA: TGTGCCAGCAGAAGAGAAACAGGGACCGGGGAGCTGTTTTTT.